The following is a T cell receptor beta chain sequence with its context. What this receptor recognizes is not known. Base qualities are missing; no much larger clone stands one base away. The record originates from a study of radiotherapy plus CTLA-4 blockade in lung cancer (dated by TCRdb to 2017 to 2018). For context, the study as a whole: Among the enrolled patients, approximately 18% had an objective response, and 31% reached disease control.

Library preparation was by the immunoSEQ multiplex PCR assay. The table comes from immuneACCESS by way of TCRdb, which keeps in-frame sequences with V and J called. Part of the clones is missing from these tables; in studies checked, under half for an unresolved V gene and the rest for unknown reasons. The sample profile shows some 92,000 clones; around four fifths of them were found once. The ten largest clones represent around 3.6% of the sample. Focal radiation therapy combined with CTLA-4 blockade (ipilimumab) was tested in patients with chemo-refractory metastatic non-small-cell lung cancer. Summary of the overall study and its limitations: The strongest predictors of response, as reported, were early dynamic changes in blood T cell clones along with a rise in serum interferon-beta after radiation. After treatment with radiotherapy and ipilimumab, TCR clones that originated in tumors expanded in peripheral blood.

The CDR3 goes from the cysteine to the phenylalanine over 14 residues. Of all the DNA, just the CDR3 is kept, 42 bases in frame from base 1. Sequences KGHSH (CDR1) and LQKENI (CDR2) are obtained from the germline V gene. The V end loses 3 bases and the J end loses 3 bases, and a stretch of 12 bases separates them. The chain uses TRBV18 and TRBJ2-7, and possibly TRBD1, on 5 matching bases. This TCR was sampled from a human donor with non-small cell lung cancer who had a partial response to radiotherapy plus ipilimumab. The specimen comprised peripheral blood, sampled from a patient treated with radiotherapy plus ipilimumab. The nucleotides are TGTGCCAGCTCACCGTTACAAGGGGACTACGAGCAGTACTTC. The encoded protein is CASSPLQGDYEQYF. With the portions outside the CDR3 filled from the reference TRBV18 and TRBJ2-7 genes, the complete variable region becomes NAGVMQNPRHLVRRRGQEARLRCSPMKGHSHVYWYRQLPEEGLKFMVYLQKENIIDESGMPKERFSAEFPKEGPSILRIQQVVRGDSAAYFCASSPLQGDYEQYFGPGTRLTVT.